Listed here are 32 T cell receptor beta chains from one sample, sequenced in a study of T cell responses to AZD1222 COVID-19 vaccine. TCRdb's table, derived via immunoSEQ multiplex PCR, lists solely in-frame clones and lacks some. The sample consists of about 110,000 clones, about 88% of them appearing once. Sequenced material: peripheral blood, taken on day 0 of AZD1222 vaccination. Every receptor here comes from an adult in good health.

As for this clone: The identical CDR3 is also encoded by other nucleotide sequences in the sample. The rearrangement links TRBV10-3 to TRBJ1-3; D not certain. The V end was cut by 6 bases, the J end by 0 bases, with 6 bases between. The germline gives CDR1 ENHRY, CDR2 SYGVKD. The CDR3 extends over 13 amino acids. DNA for the CDR3: TGTGCCATCAGCGCGACCTCTGGAAACACCATATATTTT. It is translated as CAISATSGNTIYF.

The J gene is TRBJ2-7, the V gene TRBV2, with no clear D. Germline V gene lookup returns CDR1 SNHLY and CDR2 FYNNEI. The CDR3 contains 12 residues. Trimming stripped 6 bases from V and 4 bases from J, with 10 bases between. In DNA, the CDR3 is TGTGCCAGCAGCATGAACAAGTACGAGCAGTACTTC. Amino acid sequence: CASSMNKYEQYF. Together with reference TRBV2 and TRBJ2-7, the CDR3 gives the full variable domain: EPEVTQTPSHQVTQMGQEVILRCVPISNHLYFYWYRQILGQKVEFLVSFYNNEISEKSEIFDDQFSVERPDGSNFTLKIRSTKLEDSAMYFCASSMNKYEQYFGPGTRLTVT.

V usage is TRBV5-1 and J usage is TRBJ2-1; the D gene is possibly TRBD2 (6 bases). The germline V gene has CDR1 SGHRS and CDR2 YFSETQ. The CDR3 loop spans 12 amino acids. Trimming took 4 bases from V and 6 from J, leaving 8 bases between them. The CDR3 DNA follows: TGCGCCAGCAGCATGGGACTCAATGAGCAGTTCTTC. Translated, it gives CASSMGLNEQFF. The entire variable domain, with the rest obtained from reference TRBV5-1 and TRBJ2-1, is as follows: KAGVTQTPRYLIKTRGQQVTLSCSPISGHRSVSWYQQTPGQGLQFLFEYFSETQRNKGNFPGRFSGRQFSNSRSEMNVSTLELGDSALYLCASSMGLNEQFFGPGTRLTVL.

V usage is TRBV19 and J usage is TRBJ1-2; 7 bases match TRBD1. Germline CDR1 reads LNHDA; CDR2 reads SQIVND (reference sequence). This CDR3 spans 12 amino acids. Trimming at V came to 7 bases and at J to 8 bases, leaving 7 bases not matched to a gene. The CDR3 loop reads CASKDRVRGYTF. The CDR3 bases are TGTGCCAGTAAAGACAGGGTACGAGGCTACACCTTC.

The V call is TRBV11-2, the J call TRBJ2-7, with 10 nucleotides matching TRBD1. This CDR3 spans 16 amino acids. The trim removed 2 bases at V and 2 bases at J, leaving 6 bases unmatched. The germline V gene has CDR1 SGHAT and CDR2 FQNNGV. The CDR3 coding sequence is TGTGCCAGCAGCTTATACGGGACAGGGGATACCTACGAGCAGTACTTC. This encodes CASSLYGTGDTYEQYF. The full variable domain, in which reference TRBV11-2 and TRBJ2-7 provide the parts outside the CDR3, is EAGVAQSPRYKIIEKRQSVAFWCNPISGHATLYWYQQILGQGPKLLIQFQNNGVVDDSQLPKDRFSAERLKGVDSTLKIQPAKLEDSAVYLCASSLYGTGDTYEQYFGPGTRLTVT.

As DNA, the CDR3 is TGTGCCAGCAGTCGAGGTCAAGAGACCCAGTACTTC. It encodes CASSRGQETQYF. This sequence joins TRBV6-5 and TRBJ2-5; D remains unclear. Germline V gives CDR1 MNHEY, CDR2 SVGAGI. The length of the CDR3 is 12 residues. V was shortened by 5 bases and J by 2 bases, with 6 bases between the two germline ends.

The sample holds one count of this clone. This chain links TRBV5-1 with TRBJ1-1; weak D call: TRBD1 (5 bases). Germline CDR1 SGHRS, CDR2 YFSETQ. Trimming removed 5 bases at V and 4 bases at J, with 18 bases between. The CDR3 is 15 amino acids. The CDR3 bases are TGCGCCAGCAGGACCGAAATGCCGGGGGTCACTGAAGCTTTCTTT. Translation: CASRTEMPGVTEAFF.

J is TRBJ1-2 and V is TRBV18; 7 nucleotides agree with TRBD1. This CDR3 spans 14 amino acids. Trimming cost V 0 bases and J 7 bases; bases outside gene matches: 5. The germline CDR1 and CDR2 sequences are KGHSH and LQKENI. The CDR3 bases are TGTGCCAGCTCACCACCAGGGACAGACGTTGGCTACACCTTC. This encodes CASSPPGTDVGYTF.

The V gene is TRBV3-1 (or the pseudogene TRBV3-2), the J gene TRBJ2-7; the match to TRBD2 covers 13 bases. With V trimmed by 3 bases and J by 3 bases, 2 bases remained unmatched. This CDR3 has 15 amino acids. Germline V gene sequence: CDR1 LGHDT, CDR2 YNNKEL (reference sequence). The CDR3 spells CASSQTSGRHYEQYF. The DNA of the CDR3 is TGTGCCAGCAGCCAGACTAGCGGGAGGCACTACGAGCAGTACTTC.

This chain joins TRBV7-9 and TRBJ2-3; tentative D call: TRBD2 (5 bases). The length of the CDR3 is 15 residues. From germline, CDR1 is SEHNR and CDR2 FQNEAQ (reference sequence). The V and J ends lost 4 bases and 0 bases respectively, with 11 bases between them. The CDR3 sequence is CASSSRAVSTDTQYF. In nucleotides, the CDR3 is TGTGCCAGCAGCTCGCGGGCGGTTAGCACAGATACGCAGTATTTT.

This chain joins TRBV7-2 and TRBJ1-5; D gene uncertain. CDR3 length: 13 amino acids. Trimming took off 1 base at V and 3 bases at J, with 4 bases between the two ends. CDR1 SGHTA and CDR2 FQGNSA come from the germline V gene. CDR3 sequence reads: CASSLGVNQPQHF. DNA of the CDR3: TGTGCCAGCAGCTTAGGGGTCAATCAGCCCCAGCATTTT. Using reference TRBV7-2 and TRBJ1-5 for the parts outside the CDR3, the full variable domain is GAGVSQSPSNKVTEKGKDVELRCDPISGHTALYWYRQSLGQGLEFLIYFQGNSAPDKSGLPSDRFSAERTGGSVSTLTIQRTQQEDSAVYLCASSLGVNQPQHFGDGTRLSIL.

This chain uses TRBV5-6 with TRBJ1-2; TRBD1 is a possible D gene (5 bases). This CDR3 is 14 amino acids long. Per the germline V gene, CDR1 is SGHDT and CDR2 is YYEEEE. Between the trimmed V and J ends, which lost 4 bases and 1 base, there was a span of 11 bases. DNA for the CDR3: TGTGCCAGCAGCAGGGGACGGCTTAACTATGGCTACACCTTC. It is translated as CASSRGRLNYGYTF.

This clone has only a few counts. The chain has TRBV16 and TRBJ1-5, with D uncertain. This CDR3 region has 13 residues. Germline assignment: CDR1 KGHSY and CDR2 FQNENV. The V gene lost 1 base and the J gene lost 3 bases, with 4 bases spanning the gap. The CDR3 loop reads CASSQYNNQPQHF. The CDR3 bases are TGTGCCAGCAGCCAATATAACAATCAGCCCCAGCATTTT.

In DNA, the CDR3 is TGCGCCAGCAGCTTGGCGGGGCAGGTCCAGGAGACCCAGTACTTC. Protein: CASSLAGQVQETQYF. The chain uses TRBV5-1 and TRBJ2-5; possibly TRBD1 or TRBD2 for D (5 bases each). From germline, CDR1 is SGHRS and CDR2 YFSETQ. Trimming pared 0 bases from V and 5 bases from J, leaving 14 bases between. CDR3 length: 15 residues.

The chain combines TRBV27 with TRBJ2-1, with a tentative D call TRBD2 (6 bases). Trimming shortened V by 1 base and J by 4 bases, and 8 bases separated the two germline ends. CDR3 length: 14 amino acids. Germline V gene sequence: CDR1 MNHEY, CDR2 SMNVEV (reference sequence). This CDR3 is CASSLYGGYNEQFF. Here the CDR3 DNA reads TGTGCCAGCAGTTTATATGGGGGGTACAATGAGCAGTTCTTC.

The gene calls are TRBV24-1 and TRBJ2-1, with no clear D. CDR3 size: 12 residues. In germline, CDR1 is KGHDR, CDR2 SFDVKD. Trimming pared 0 bases from V and 11 bases from J, leaving 7 bases between. The CDR3 DNA sequence: TGTGCCACCAGTGATTTGAGCAGGAAGCAGTTCTTC. Amino acid sequence: CATSDLSRKQFF.

A few counts support this clone. This sequence joins TRBV6-5 and TRBJ2-1; 11 bases are a match to TRBD2. The CDR3 consists of 16 residues. Germline V gene data show CDR1 as MNHEY and CDR2 as SVGAGI. V trimming: 4 bases; J trimming: 8 bases; junction bases outside the gene matches: 10. The CDR3 DNA is TGTGCCAGCAGTTGGGGGACTAGCGGAAGTCCCCATGAGCAGTTCTTC. It translates to CASSWGTSGSPHEQFF.

The V call is TRBV3-1 (or the pseudogene TRBV3-2), the J call TRBJ1-2; maybe TRBD1 (5 bases). Per germline, CDR1 LGHDT and CDR2 YNNKEL (reference sequence). Trimming stripped 0 bases from V and 2 bases from J, with 13 bases between. The CDR3 totals 16 residues. The CDR3 spells CASSQEWAGMNYGYTF. The CDR3, as DNA: TGTGCCAGCAGCCAAGAATGGGCAGGGATGAACTATGGCTACACCTTC.

The chain has TRBV19 and TRBJ1-1; 7 bases agree with TRBD1. The CDR3 length is 13 residues. V lost 8 bases to trimming and J lost 2 bases; unmatched junction nucleotides: 5. The germline CDR1 and CDR2 sequences are LNHDA and SQIVND (reference sequence). CDR3 DNA sequence: TGTGCCAGTGAGGCAGGGGGTAACACTGAAGCTTTCTTT. This translates into CASEAGGNTEAFF.

The rearrangement uses TRBV3-1 (or the pseudogene TRBV3-2) and TRBJ1-1, with 9 bases that match TRBD1. The trim removed 6 bases at V and 1 base at J, leaving 12 bases unmatched. This CDR3 comprises 17 residues. CDR1 and CDR2 from the germline V gene are LGHDT and YNNKEL (reference sequence). The CDR3 is CASSRGTGSFRNTEAFF. CDR3 DNA: TGTGCCAGCAGTCGGGGGACAGGGAGTTTCAGGAACACTGAAGCTTTCTTT.

This chain uses TRBV6-2 or TRBV6-3 with TRBJ2-1, with D perhaps TRBD1 (5 bases). This CDR3 has 13 amino acids. CDR1 MNHEY and CDR2 SVGEGT come from the germline V gene. With 6 bases removed from V and 8 bases from J, the gap between germline ends came to 14 bases. The CDR3 sequence is CASSTSWGDEQFF. The CDR3 DNA follows: TGTGCCAGCAGCACCTCGTGGGGCGATGAGCAGTTCTTC.

The chain links TRBV14 to TRBJ1-1, with TRBD1 matching over 9 bases. The V segment lost 3 bases and the J segment 4 bases; nucleotides outside the gene matches: 3. This CDR3 spans 14 amino acids. Germline CDR1 reads SGHDN; CDR2 reads FVKESK. The CDR3 nucleotides read TGTGCCAGCAGCCAGGGACAGGGTCGCACTGAAGCTTTCTTT. Translated, it gives CASSQGQGRTEAFF.

The V and J genes are TRBV30 and TRBJ1-2; D is unresolved. Germline V CDR1 and CDR2: GTSNPN, SVGIG (reference sequence). The V gene lost 0 bases and the J gene lost 8 bases, with 10 bases spanning the gap. The CDR3 totals 12 residues. Written as DNA, the CDR3 is TGTGCCTGGAGTGTACTTCAGTGGGGCTACACCTTC. Translation: CAWSVLQWGYTF.

The rearrangement links TRBV19 to TRBJ1-1; no definite D call. V was shortened by 5 bases and J by 1 base, with 8 bases between the two germline ends. Germline CDR1 is LNHDA and CDR2 is SQIVND (reference sequence). CDR3 length: 13 amino acids. The CDR3 sequence: CASSANWNTEAFF. The CDR3 region has the DNA TGTGCCAGTAGTGCTAACTGGAACACTGAAGCTTTCTTT.

The rearrangement links TRBV6-1 to TRBJ1-2; TRBD1 agrees at 8 bases. V was pared by 6 bases and J by 5 bases, with 20 bases of the junction left unmatched. CDR3 length: 18 residues. Germline CDR1 reads MNHNS; CDR2 reads SASEGT. As DNA, the CDR3 is TGTGCCAGCAGAGAACCACCGGGACAGGAGGATTTTTGGTATGGCTACACCTTC. Protein: CASREPPGQEDFWYGYTF.

In this sample, this clone turned up a few times. CDR3 nucleotides: TGTGCCAGCAGCGGGACAGGGGCTGGAAACACCATATATTTT. This codes for CASSGTGAGNTIYF. The chain combines TRBV6-5 with TRBJ1-3; 10 bases match TRBD1. This CDR3 spans 14 amino acids. The J segment lost 2 bases and the V segment lost 6 bases, leaving 1 base of the junction unmatched. The germline V gene encodes CDR1 MNHEY and CDR2 SVGAGI.

V gene TRBV27 combines with J gene TRBJ2-1; weak D call: TRBD1 (5 bases). The CDR3 is made up of 16 amino acids. Trimming removed 0 bases from V and 4 bases from J, with 13 bases in between. From germline, CDR1 is MNHEY and CDR2 SMNVEV (reference sequence). The CDR3 bases are TGTGCCAGCAGTTTATCGGGGCCTTCAGAGTACAATGAGCAGTTCTTC. The encoded protein is CASSLSGPSEYNEQFF.

V gene TRBV6-1 combines with J gene TRBJ1-1; no reliable D call. V was clipped by 2 bases and J by 2 bases, with 6 bases between them. The CDR3 covers 13 residues. The germline V gene has CDR1 MNHNS and CDR2 SASEGT. CDR3 residues: CASSEMVNTEAFF. DNA of the CDR3: TGTGCCAGCAGTGAAATGGTTAACACTGAAGCTTTCTTT.

The gene calls are TRBV6-5 and TRBJ2-3; D unresolved. With 7 bases removed from V and 3 bases from J, the gap between germline ends came to 14 bases. CDR3 size: 14 residues. Germline V lookup: CDR1 MNHEY, CDR2 SVGAGI. The CDR3 region is CASIIGLVTDTQYF. CDR3 in DNA: TGTGCCAGCATAATAGGGCTAGTGACAGATACGCAGTATTTT.

The chain carries TRBV6-5 and TRBJ1-5; D gene ambiguous. Trimming removed 8 bases from V and 3 bases from J, with 11 bases in between. The germline V gene encodes CDR1 MNHEY and CDR2 SVGAGI. The CDR3 is 13 residues long. The CDR3 DNA is TGTGCCAGCGCTGAACAGAACAATCAGCCCCAGCATTTT. Its translation: CASAEQNNQPQHF.

This clone showed up just a few times. V gene TRBV10-3 combines with J gene TRBJ2-7, with TRBD1 matching over 7 bases. Trimming took 11 bases from V and 8 from J; bases not matched to a gene: 15. This CDR3 is 13 amino acids long. Germline CDR1 is ENHRY and CDR2 is SYGVKD. The CDR3 sequence is CAATGQSKVQQYF. The CDR3 coding sequence is TGTGCCGCCACGGGACAGAGCAAGGTTCAGCAGTACTTC.

This rearrangement joins TRBV5-4 to TRBJ1-6, with a possible D match to TRBD1 (5 bases). Germline V gene lookup returns CDR1 SGHNT and CDR2 YYREEE (reference sequence). V dropped 5 bases and J dropped 0 bases, with 12 bases sitting between them. CDR3 length: 16 amino acids. The CDR3 loop reads CASSDHRSSYNSPLHF. The DNA for the CDR3 is TGTGCCAGCAGTGACCACAGGAGCTCCTATAATTCACCCCTCCACTTT.